The clone carrying this TCR beta chain was seen a handful of times. Its antigen is unknown. Profiling relied on immunoSEQ multiplex PCR, and the TCRdb table lists in-frame clones only, not all of them. The top ten hold roughly 0.4% of the sample, which has under 300,000 clones, 90% seen once. The source of the sample is a study of cytomegalovirus exposure and HLA in healthy donors. CDR1 SGHDT and CDR2 YYEEEE come from the germline V gene. V was pared by 3 bases and J by 7 bases, with 14 bases between. The CDR3 runs to 15 residues. Overall study findings and caveats: Subsequent analysis revealed that first-cohort TCR clusters tended to co-occur in the 120 or so validation repertoires. The authors listed some 150 TCR beta chains as cytomegalovirus-associated.

The genes are TRBV5-6 and TRBJ1-6; D is possibly TRBD1 (5 bases). Sequencing was done on a sample of PBMCs. The sequence was obtained from a young woman in good health and CMV-seronegative. CDR3 loop: CASSWASTANSPLHF. CDR3 DNA: TGTGCCAGCAGCTGGGCGTCGACAGCGAATTCACCCCTCCACTTT.